This TCR beta chain was identified during a study of blood T cell repertoires in COVID-19. Study context: Spain, Italy and the United States supplied samples that represented acute and convalescent COVID-19. Sample material is recorded as cDNA or gDNA derived from T cells, B-cell-depleted T cells, or PBMCs.

Clinical history reported by participants formed the basis on which cohorts were assigned. Per the original data handling: How many nucleated cells were present was estimated from reference gene primer amplification. Assay: immunoSEQ multiplex PCR; the TCRdb copy retains only in-frame clones and omits some. That table is the source of V, J and clone size, and D and trimming were worked out from the DNA. The sample consists of about 130,000 clones, over 80% of them appearing once. Specimen: PBMCs or T cells enriched from blood (not recorded which). The source of this sequence is a man aged 30 to 39 who had recovered from COVID-19.

The CDR3 DNA follows: TGTGCCAGCAGCCAAGTTAGATACGAGCAGTACTTC. Translated: CASSQVRYEQYF. This sequence joins TRBV14 and TRBJ2-7; D not certain. The CDR3 extends over 12 amino acids. The V end lost 1 base, the J end lost 4 bases, and 5 bases lay between the germline ends. Germline CDR1 and CDR2: SGHDN and FVKESK.